This TCR beta chain was sequenced in a study of OX40 agonist ivuxolimab in advanced cancers. The repertoire was sequenced with immunoSEQ multiplex PCR; TCRdb's copy has only in-frame clones and lacks some. The data contain 75,000 to 80,000 clones, approximately 84% of them singletons. V shed 5 bases, J shed 0 bases, and the junction held 4 bases outside the gene matches. The CDR3 length is 15 residues. Germline V gene data show CDR1 as SGHTA and CDR2 as FQGNSA. This clonotype was obtained from an adult with an advanced solid tumor such as melanoma, head and neck, liver or kidney cancer. The material was CD4+ or CD8+ T cells sorted from blood, obtained in a trial of the OX40 agonist ivuxolimab. The genes are TRBV7-2 and TRBJ2-1; 7 bases match TRBD2. The CDR3 here is CASSTASGSYNEQFF. The CDR3 nucleotides are TGTGCCAGCAGCACCGCTAGCGGCTCCTACAATGAGCAGTTCTTC.